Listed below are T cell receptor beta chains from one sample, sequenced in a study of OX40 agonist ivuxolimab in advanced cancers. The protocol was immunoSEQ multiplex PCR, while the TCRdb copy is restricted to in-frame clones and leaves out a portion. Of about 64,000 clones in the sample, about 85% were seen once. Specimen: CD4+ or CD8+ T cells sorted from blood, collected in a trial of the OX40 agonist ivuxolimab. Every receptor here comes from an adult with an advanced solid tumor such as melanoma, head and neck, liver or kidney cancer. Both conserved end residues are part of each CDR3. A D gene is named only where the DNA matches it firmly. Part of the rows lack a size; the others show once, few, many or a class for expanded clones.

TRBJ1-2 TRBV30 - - CAWNPGRNYGYTF TGTGCCTGGAATCCGGGAAGAAACTATGGCTACACCTTC
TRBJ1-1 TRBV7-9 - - CASSPDGNTEAFF TGTGCCAGCAGTCCTGACGGGAACACTGAAGCTTTCTTT
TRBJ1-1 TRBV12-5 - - CASASAGRGTEAFF TGTGCTAGTGCTTCCGCTGGGAGGGGAACTGAAGCTTTCTTT
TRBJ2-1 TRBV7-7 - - CASSRELEHEQFF TGTGCCAGCAGCCGGGAACTAGAGCATGAGCAGTTCTTC
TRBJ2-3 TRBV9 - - CASSPQITDTQYF TGTGCCAGCAGCCCCCAGATCACAGATACGCAGTATTTT
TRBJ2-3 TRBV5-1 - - CASSLEVPSTDTQYF TGCGCCAGCAGCTTGGAGGTTCCTAGCACAGATACGCAGTATTTT
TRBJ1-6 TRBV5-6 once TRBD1 CASSRGQGEYNSPLHF TGTGCCAGCAGCCGTGGACAGGGGGAATATAATTCACCCCTCCACTTT
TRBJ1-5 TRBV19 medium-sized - CASSIDGPGSNQPQHF TGTGCCAGTAGTATAGATGGCCCAGGCAGCAATCAGCCCCAGCATTTT
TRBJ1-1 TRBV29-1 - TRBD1 CSALSGTGGAGTEAFF TGCAGCGCCCTATCCGGGACAGGGGGCGCGGGAACTGAAGCTTTCTTT
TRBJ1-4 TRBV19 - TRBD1 CASSGLTGGREKLFF TGTGCCAGTAGTGGCCTGACAGGGGGCCGTGAAAAACTGTTTTTT
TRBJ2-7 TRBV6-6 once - CASSQARGAYEQYF TGTGCCAGCAGCCAGGCCAGGGGGGCCTACGAGCAGTACTTC
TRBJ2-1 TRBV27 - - CASSLDMVLNEQFF TGTGCCAGCAGCCTGGACATGGTCCTGAATGAGCAGTTCTTC
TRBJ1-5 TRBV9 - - CASSVAGGGGLRNQPQHF TGTGCCAGCAGCGTAGCTGGAGGCGGGGGCTTACGCAATCAGCCCCAGCATTTT
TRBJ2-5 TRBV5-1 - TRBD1 CASSSTGDGETQYF TGCGCCAGCAGCTCCACAGGGGATGGAGAGACCCAGTACTTC